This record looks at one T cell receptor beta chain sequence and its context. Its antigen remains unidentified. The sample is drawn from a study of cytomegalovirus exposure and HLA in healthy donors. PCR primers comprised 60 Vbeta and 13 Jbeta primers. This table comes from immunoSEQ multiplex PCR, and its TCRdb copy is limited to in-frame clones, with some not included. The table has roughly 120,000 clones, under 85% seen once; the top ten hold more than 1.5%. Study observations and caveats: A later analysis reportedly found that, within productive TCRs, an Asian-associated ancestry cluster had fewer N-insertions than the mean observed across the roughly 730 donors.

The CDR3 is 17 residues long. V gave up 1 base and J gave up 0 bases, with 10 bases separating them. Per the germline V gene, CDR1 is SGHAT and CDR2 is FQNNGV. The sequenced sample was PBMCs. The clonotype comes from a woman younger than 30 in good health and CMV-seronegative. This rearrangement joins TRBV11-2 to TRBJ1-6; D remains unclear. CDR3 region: CASSLGGLSSYNSPLHF. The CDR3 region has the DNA TGTGCCAGCAGCTTAGGAGGCCTCAGCTCCTATAATTCACCCCTCCACTTT.